A single sample is the source of the 28 T cell receptor beta chains below, sequenced in a study of B cell selection in AIRE deficiency. Assay used: immunoSEQ multiplex PCR; TCRdb lists only in-frame clones, some missing. The sample lists under 20,000 clones; under 95% were seen once. The regulatory T cell sort gate was CD4+CD25hiCD127low/negative. The sequencing input was CD4+CD25+ Tregs sorted from PBMCs. The receptors stem from a human donor in good health.

The chain has TRBV5-1 and TRBJ1-2, with unresolved D. In germline, CDR1 is SGHRS, CDR2 YFSETQ. The V end was cut by 2 bases, the J end by 0 bases, with 5 bases between. The CDR3 runs 13 residues. The CDR3 coding sequence is TGCGCCAGCAGCTTAACCCCTAACTATGGCTACACCTTC. This translates into CASSLTPNYGYTF.

The chain joins TRBV5-1 to TRBJ1-1; weak D call: TRBD1 (5 bases). V gave up 1 base and J gave up 1 base, with 8 bases separating them. CDR1 SGHRS and CDR2 YFSETQ come from the germline V gene. The CDR3 loop spans 14 amino acids. CDR3 in amino acids: CASSLSQGNTEAFF. The CDR3 coding sequence is TGCGCCAGCAGCTTGTCCCAGGGGAACACTGAAGCTTTCTTT.

V is TRBV5-1 and J is TRBJ1-1; D perhaps matches TRBD1 (5 bases). Germline values: CDR1 SGHRS, CDR2 YFSETQ. V was pared by 5 bases and J by 1 base, with 9 bases between. There are 13 residues in the CDR3. CDR3 sequence: CASRAQGNTEAFF. The CDR3 DNA reads TGCGCCAGCAGGGCCCAGGGGAACACTGAAGCTTTCTTT.

The chain uses TRBV7-9 and TRBJ2-1; D uncertain. Trimming removed 3 bases at V and 7 bases at J, with 13 bases between. CDR1 is SEHNR, CDR2 FQNEAQ, per germline (reference sequence). This CDR3 contains 14 residues. CDR3 protein: CASSFLVTTNEQFF. In nucleotides, the CDR3 is TGTGCCAGCAGCTTTTTGGTGACGACGAATGAGCAGTTCTTC.

The chain carries TRBV9 and TRBJ2-1; D remains ambiguous. The CDR3 runs to 16 residues. The ends were cut back, 0 bases at V and 1 base at J, with 11 bases in the middle. Germline V gene sequence: CDR1 SGDLS, CDR2 YYNGEE. The CDR3 spells CASSVDPRESYNEQFF. The CDR3 coding sequence is TGTGCCAGCAGCGTAGACCCAAGGGAATCCTACAATGAGCAGTTCTTC. Variable domain in full (rest from reference TRBV9 and TRBJ2-1): DSGVTQTPKHLITATGQRVTLRCSPRSGDLSVYWYQQSLDQGLQFLIQYYNGEERAKGNILERFSAQQFPDLHSELNLSSLELGDSALYFCASSVDPRESYNEQFFGPGTRLTVL.

This clone was observed a single time. This rearrangement joins TRBV30 to TRBJ1-5; 9 bases are shared with TRBD1. Germline V gene data show CDR1 as GTSNPN and CDR2 as SVGIG (reference sequence). The CDR3 length is 16 residues. Written as DNA, the CDR3 is TGTGGATACCGGGACAGGGAAGTTGCGGGCAATCAGCCCCAGCATTTT. This encodes CGYRDREVAGNQPQHF.

V is TRBV7-9 and J is TRBJ2-2, with D perhaps matching TRBD1 (6 bases). The CDR3 covers 17 residues. The germline V gene has CDR1 SEHNR and CDR2 FQNEAQ (reference sequence). V lost 5 bases and J lost 4, with 20 bases in between. The CDR3 nucleotides are TGTGCCAGCAGCCACATCGGGACCGGGACACTCACCGGGGAGCTGTTTTTT. The encoded protein is CASSHIGTGTLTGELFF.

The chain is built from TRBV27 and TRBJ2-7; 8 bases map to TRBD1. This CDR3 has 13 amino acids. Germline loops: CDR1 MNHEY, CDR2 SMNVEV (reference sequence). The J segment lost 3 bases and the V segment lost 5 bases, leaving 3 bases of the junction unmatched. The CDR3 sequence: CASSVDRGYEQYF. Here the CDR3 DNA reads TGTGCCAGCAGTGTCGACAGGGGCTACGAGCAGTACTTC.

The chain has TRBV20-1 and TRBJ2-1, with 8 bases identical to TRBD2. Trimming removed 7 bases from V and 7 bases from J; junction bases left unmatched: 3. The V gene's germline CDR1 is DFQATT and CDR2 SNEGSKA (reference sequence). The CDR3 has 11 amino acids. CDR3 protein: CSVREENEQFF. The CDR3 DNA reads as TGCAGTGTGCGGGAGGAGAATGAGCAGTTCTTC.

This sequence joins TRBV15 and TRBJ2-7; 8 positions agree with TRBD2. Germline CDR1 and CDR2: LNHNV and YYDKDF (reference sequence). The CDR3 totals 16 residues. J gave up 5 bases and V 3 bases, and 12 bases lay outside the gene matches. This CDR3 is CATSRESGSGRDEQYF. The CDR3 DNA sequence: TGTGCCACCAGCAGGGAAAGCGGGAGTGGTAGAGACGAGCAGTACTTC.

This clone showed up just a few times. This sequence joins TRBV6-1 and TRBJ1-5; D is unresolved. Between the trimmed V and J ends, which lost 3 bases and 4 bases, there was a span of 7 bases. The CDR3 is made up of 13 amino acids. The germline V gene has CDR1 MNHNS and CDR2 SASEGT. CDR3: CASSEFSNQPQHF. CDR3 in DNA: TGTGCCAGCAGTGAGTTTAGTAATCAGCCCCAGCATTTT.

V usage is TRBV28 and J usage is TRBJ2-7; D ambiguous. The CDR3 has 11 amino acids. Deletions cut 6 bases from V and 3 bases from J, with 6 bases between. Germline-derived CDR1 and CDR2 are MDHEN and SYDVKM. CDR3 protein: CASSSNYEQYF. In DNA form, the CDR3 reads TGTGCCAGCAGCAGCAACTACGAGCAGTACTTC.

The sample holds one count of this clone. This chain uses TRBV6-1 with TRBJ2-1; D gene ambiguous. V was trimmed by 6 bases and J by 4 bases, leaving 4 bases between them. The CDR3 totals 11 residues. Germline V gives CDR1 MNHNS, CDR2 SASEGT. The CDR3 DNA sequence: TGTGCCAGCAGCCAGTACAATGAGCAGTTCTTC. Translated: CASSQYNEQFF.

The V and J genes are TRBV6-6 and TRBJ2-7, with TRBD2 identical over 12 bases. Germline V CDR1 and CDR2: MNHNY, SVGAGI (reference sequence). With 5 bases clipped from V and 9 bases from J, the junction kept 5 bases outside the gene matches. The CDR3 is made up of 13 amino acids. The CDR3 loop is CASSLGLAGRQYF. For the CDR3, the DNA is TGTGCCAGCAGTCTTGGACTAGCGGGAAGGCAGTACTTC.

The J gene is TRBJ1-2, the V gene TRBV5-5; tentative D call: TRBD1 (5 bases). Trimming removed 0 bases at V and 5 bases at J, with 14 bases between. Germline V gene sequence: CDR1 SGHKS, CDR2 YYEKEE (reference sequence). The CDR3 runs 15 residues. CDR3 sequence: CASSLGTRSWYGYTF. In DNA form, the CDR3 reads TGTGCCAGCAGCTTGGGGACAAGAAGTTGGTATGGCTACACCTTC.

V gene TRBV14 combines with J gene TRBJ1-2; no reliable D call. The CDR3 has 13 residues. Per germline, CDR1 SGHDN and CDR2 FVKESK. Trimming took off 1 base at V and 6 bases at J, with 9 bases between the two ends. The CDR3 sequence is CASSQGRTDGYTF. In nucleotides, the CDR3 is TGTGCCAGCAGCCAAGGTCGGACCGATGGCTACACCTTC. The full variable domain, in which reference TRBV14 and TRBJ1-2 provide the parts outside the CDR3, is EAGVTQFPSHSVIEKGQTVTLRCDPISGHDNLYWYRRVMGKEIKFLLHFVKESKQDESGMPNNRFLAERTGGTYSTLKVQPAELEDSGVYFCASSQGRTDGYTFGSGTRLTVV.

This clone was found once. The chain uses TRBV6-1 and TRBJ2-1, with D unresolved. V gave up 6 bases and J gave up 7 bases, with 13 bases separating them. The germline CDR1 and CDR2 sequences are MNHNS and SASEGT. The CDR3 runs to 13 residues. CDR3 sequence: CASSPSLGNEQFF. For the CDR3, the DNA is TGTGCCAGCAGCCCCTCCCTCGGGAATGAGCAGTTCTTC.

The chain recombines TRBV18 with TRBJ2-7; D is perhaps TRBD1 or TRBD2 (5 bases each). Trimming removed 6 bases from V and 7 bases from J, with 10 bases in between. This CDR3 is 11 amino acids long. The germline V gene has CDR1 KGHSH and CDR2 LQKENI. The chain's CDR3 is CASSRGGEQYF. The CDR3 nucleotides read TGTGCCAGCTCCCGTGGGGGAGAGCAGTACTTC.

The rearrangement joins TRBV5-1 to TRBJ2-5; D is undetermined. Germline V CDR1 and CDR2: SGHRS, YFSETQ. This CDR3 contains 13 residues. Trimming cost V 2 bases and J 2 bases, with 7 bases left between them. As DNA, the CDR3 is TGCGCCAGCAGCTTACGGTATCAAGAGACCCAGTACTTC. Protein sequence: CASSLRYQETQYF.

A single count supports this clone. The CDR3 reads CASSYFPGSQPQHF. In DNA form, the CDR3 reads TGTGCCAGCAGTTATTTCCCAGGGAGTCAGCCCCAGCATTTT. The V gene is TRBV6-9, the J gene TRBJ1-5; possibly TRBD1 for D (5 bases). CDR1 and CDR2 from the germline V gene are MNHGY and SVAAGI. V gave up 1 base and J gave up 6 bases, with 10 bases separating them. The CDR3 runs to 14 residues.

J is TRBJ2-1 and V is TRBV7-6, with D possibly called TRBD1 or TRBD2 (7 bases each). The V and J ends lost 5 bases and 0 bases respectively, with 17 bases between them. This CDR3 spans 17 amino acids. Germline CDR1 reads SGHVS; CDR2 reads FNYEAQ. This CDR3 is CASSLSQGGRSYNEQFF. As DNA, the CDR3 is TGTGCCAGCAGCCTTAGCCAGGGGGGGCGCTCCTACAATGAGCAGTTCTTC. Drawing the rest from reference TRBV7-6 and TRBJ2-1, the complete variable domain is GAGVSQSPRYKVTKRGQDVALRCDPISGHVSLYWYRQALGQGPEFLTYFNYEAQQDKSGLPNDRFSAERPEGSISTLTIQRTEQRDSAMYRCASSLSQGGRSYNEQFFGPGTRLTVL.

The rearrangement links TRBV27 to TRBJ2-1, with TRBD2 matching 14 bases. V lost 6 bases to trimming and J lost 0 bases; unmatched junction nucleotides: 10. CDR1 MNHEY and CDR2 SMNVEV come from the germline V gene (reference sequence). The CDR3 has 19 residues. As DNA, the CDR3 is TGTGCCAGCAGCAAGACCGGGACTAGCGGGAGTGTCTCCTACAATGAGCAGTTCTTC. Translating gives CASSKTGTSGSVSYNEQFF.

The chain recombines TRBV12-1 with TRBJ2-1; whether TRBD2, the table's D call, matches the DNA was not checked. TRBV12-1 is an annotated pseudogene. This CDR3 contains 17 residues. CDR3 loop: CASSPLLAGGYYNEQFF. Here the CDR3 DNA reads TGTGCCAGCAGCCCCCTACTGGCGGGAGGTTATTACAATGAGCAGTTCTTC.

This rearrangement joins TRBV5-6 to TRBJ1-3; 9 bases align to TRBD1. CDR3 length: 16 residues. Germline V gene lookup returns CDR1 SGHDT and CDR2 YYEEEE. The J segment lost 6 bases and the V segment lost 0 bases, leaving 7 bases of the junction unmatched. The CDR3 is CASSLADRTGVNTIYF. As DNA, the CDR3 is TGTGCCAGCAGCTTGGCTGACCGGACAGGGGTAAACACCATATATTTT. The complete variable domain, with remaining parts taken from reference TRBV5-6 and TRBJ1-3, reads DAGVTQSPTHLIKTRGQQVTLRCSPKSGHDTVSWYQQALGQGPQFIFQYYEEEERQRGNFPDRFSGHQFPNYSSELNVNALLLGDSALYLCASSLADRTGVNTIYFGEGSWLTVV.

This clone showed up just once. The chain links TRBV6-1 to TRBJ2-7; D tentatively fits TRBD1 or TRBD2 (5 bases each). The CDR3 runs to 12 residues. V lost 7 bases, J lost 6 bases, and 13 bases lay in between. CDR1 MNHNS and CDR2 SASEGT come from the germline V gene. The CDR3 DNA sequence: TGTGCCAGCAAAGGGGTAGCGCGCGAGCAGTACTTC. This translates into CASKGVAREQYF.

The chain combines TRBV6-4 with TRBJ1-5; D unclear. Germline CDR1 and CDR2: MRHNA and SNTAGT. V shed 11 bases and J shed 6 bases, with 20 bases lying between them. The length of the CDR3 is 14 residues. The CDR3 here is CAPRLLPGGQPQHF. The DNA for the CDR3 is TGTGCCCCCCGGCTTTTGCCGGGAGGTCAGCCCCAGCATTTT.

The chain recombines TRBV7-9 with TRBJ2-1; 13 bases agree with TRBD2. Germline CDR1 reads SEHNR; CDR2 reads FQNEAQ (reference sequence). This CDR3 has 16 amino acids. The ends lost 5 bases at V and 7 bases at J; junction bases unmatched: 8. CDR3 residues: CASSPTSGRARNEQFF. In DNA, the CDR3 is TGTGCCAGCAGCCCCACTAGCGGGAGGGCCAGGAATGAGCAGTTCTTC.

J is TRBJ2-5 and V is TRBV5-1; 8 nucleotides agree with TRBD1. The CDR3 has 14 residues. V trimming: 3 bases; J trimming: 4 bases; junction bases outside the gene matches: 5. From germline, CDR1 is SGHRS and CDR2 YFSETQ. The CDR3 loop is CASSSLGQGETQYF. CDR3 DNA sequence: TGCGCCAGCAGCTCTCTCGGACAGGGAGAGACCCAGTACTTC.